Listed below are T cell receptor beta chains from one sample, sequenced in a study of cytomegalovirus exposure and HLA in healthy donors. Assay used: immunoSEQ multiplex PCR; TCRdb lists only in-frame clones, some missing. The profile covers 150,000 to 200,000 clones, with 81% appearing a single time and around 2% taken by the ten largest. The sequencing sample was made of PBMCs. These receptors were collected from a man between 18 and 29 years old in good health and CMV-seronegative. The CDR3 runs from the conserved cysteine through the conserved F or W. The order of the fields is clone size, J gene, V gene, D gene, CDR3 protein, CDR3 DNA. A D gene is named only where the DNA matches it firmly. Size tells how often a clone was seen (once, few, many) or the class of an expanded clone, and some rows leave it out.

NA TRBJ1-2 TRBV28 TRBD1 CASSTTGAGYGYTF TGTGCCAGCAGTACCACAGGGGCTGGGTATGGCTACACCTTC
NA TRBJ2-3 TRBV9 TRBD2 CASQRGGSTDTQYF TGTGCCAGCCAGCGGGGGGGTAGCACAGATACGCAGTATTTT
NA TRBJ2-7 TRBV4-3 NA CASSQEEGLEQYF TGCGCCAGCAGCCAAGAGGAGGGGTTAGAGCAGTACTTC
once TRBJ2-5 TRBV4-3 TRBD2 CASSRKATGTSRRSDKETQYF TGCGCCAGCAGCCGAAAGGCAACCGGGACTAGCCGAAGGAGCGATAAAGAGACCCAGTACTTC
NA TRBJ2-4 TRBV4-3 NA CASSQDSSRLNIQYF TGCGCCAGCAGCCAAGATAGTAGCCGGCTGAACATTCAGTACTTC
NA TRBJ2-2 TRBV2 TRBD1 CASSATGRAGELFF TGTGCCAGCAGTGCGACAGGGAGAGCCGGGGAGCTGTTTTTT
once TRBJ2-1 TRBV5-4 NA CASSFTDRDYNEQFF TGTGCCAGCAGTTTTACCGACAGAGACTACAATGAGCAGTTCTTC
few TRBJ2-7 TRBV6-1 TRBD2 CASSEGPGLAREQYF TGTGCCAGCAGTGAAGGGCCTGGACTAGCCCGAGAGCAGTACTTC
few TRBJ2-1 TRBV4-2 NA CASSQDWGGIIDNEQFF TGTGCCAGCAGCCAAGACTGGGGCGGGATTATTGACAATGAGCAGTTCTTC
few TRBJ1-5 TRBV28 TRBD1 CASSSGGGRIYSNQPQHF TGTGCCAGCAGTTCAGGGGGTGGGAGAATTTATAGCAATCAGCCCCAGCATTTT
NA TRBJ1-5 TRBV4-2 TRBD1 CASSQKDRDVQPQHF TGTGCCAGCAGCCAAAAGGACAGGGATGTCCAGCCCCAGCATTTT
NA TRBJ2-7 TRBV5-1 TRBD1 CASSHGTVPSYEQYF TGCGCCAGCAGCCACGGGACAGTACCCTCCTACGAGCAGTACTTC
NA TRBJ1-1 TRBV6-1 TRBD1 CASSEPYRTGGTEAFF TGTGCCAGCAGTGAACCCTATAGGACAGGGGGAACTGAAGCTTTCTTT
NA TRBJ2-7 TRBV7-9 NA CASSSPGTPSYEQYF TGTGCCAGCAGCTCCCCCGGGACACCCTCCTACGAGCAGTACTTC
NA TRBJ1-5 TRBV18 NA CASSPDRNQPQHF TGTGCCAGCTCACCAGACAGAAATCAGCCCCAGCATTTT
once TRBJ1-1 TRBV9 TRBD1 CASSVDQGATEAFF TGTGCCAGCAGCGTAGATCAGGGGGCCACTGAAGCTTTCTTT
NA TRBJ1-1 TRBV5-1 TRBD1 CASSLATGVTEAFF TGCGCCAGCAGCTTGGCGACAGGGGTTACTGAAGCTTTCTTT
NA TRBJ2-2 TRBV28 NA CASIAGGLVNTGELFF TGTGCCAGCATCGCCGGGGGGCTAGTGAACACCGGGGAGCTGTTTTTT
NA TRBJ2-2 TRBV5-8 NA CASSLAGEIYTGELFF TGTGCCAGCAGCTTGGCAGGGGAGATATACACCGGGGAGCTGTTTTTT
NA TRBJ2-3 TRBV5-4 TRBD2 CASSYPSGRATDTQYF TGTGCCAGCAGCTACCCTAGCGGGAGGGCCACAGATACGCAGTATTTT
few TRBJ1-5 TRBV5-1 NA CASSPEGQQPQHF TGCGCCAGCAGCCCGGAGGGTCAACAGCCCCAGCATTTT
NA TRBJ1-1 TRBV9 NA CASSVALVGTEAFF TGTGCCAGCAGCGTAGCCCTGGTCGGTACTGAAGCTTTCTTT
NA TRBJ2-6 TRBV11-2 NA CASSLVLAAGANVLTF TGTGCCAGCAGCTTAGTGTTGGCCGCTGGGGCCAACGTCCTGACTTTC
few TRBJ1-6 TRBV30 NA CAWSGEGNSPLHF TGTGCCTGGAGTGGGGAGGGGAATTCACCCCTCCACTTT
NA TRBJ2-7 TRBV4-1 TRBD2 CASSPTGTSGYEQYF TGCGCCAGCAGCCCCACCGGGACTAGCGGCTACGAGCAGTACTTC